The entry below gives a single T cell receptor beta chain sequence along with its context. Its antigen is currently unknown. The data are from a study of blood T cells in healthy people across ages. Whole-study context: There was about one barcoded beta molecule captured by template switching per two T cells. Study-wide findings and caveats: Roughly linearly, TCR beta diversity per million T cells fell as age increased. Any conclusive comparison of naive versus antigen-experienced cells was prevented by using unsorted PBMCs.

The second PCR ran roughly 6 to 11 cycles with a sample-barcoded 5' primer and J-beta primers. TCRdb passed the 5' RACE reads through MiXCR, listing each CDR3 protein once. The sample includes 1.5 million to 2 million distinct CDR3 sequences, 40% to 55% of them seen just once. Germline V CDR1 and CDR2: MGHDK, SYGVNS. Deletions cut 2 bases from V and 10 bases from J, with 9 bases between. There are 13 residues in the CDR3. Total RNA extraction produced at least 5.5 micrograms (per sample) for the study. The receptor was derived from a middle-aged woman in good health. The rearrangement joins TRBV25-1 to TRBJ1-6; possible D gene TRBD1, 5 bases. Sequencing input: blood. This CDR3 is CASSEPGGSPLHF. The CDR3 bases are TGTGCCAGCAGTGAACCCGGGGGATCACCCCTCCACTTT.